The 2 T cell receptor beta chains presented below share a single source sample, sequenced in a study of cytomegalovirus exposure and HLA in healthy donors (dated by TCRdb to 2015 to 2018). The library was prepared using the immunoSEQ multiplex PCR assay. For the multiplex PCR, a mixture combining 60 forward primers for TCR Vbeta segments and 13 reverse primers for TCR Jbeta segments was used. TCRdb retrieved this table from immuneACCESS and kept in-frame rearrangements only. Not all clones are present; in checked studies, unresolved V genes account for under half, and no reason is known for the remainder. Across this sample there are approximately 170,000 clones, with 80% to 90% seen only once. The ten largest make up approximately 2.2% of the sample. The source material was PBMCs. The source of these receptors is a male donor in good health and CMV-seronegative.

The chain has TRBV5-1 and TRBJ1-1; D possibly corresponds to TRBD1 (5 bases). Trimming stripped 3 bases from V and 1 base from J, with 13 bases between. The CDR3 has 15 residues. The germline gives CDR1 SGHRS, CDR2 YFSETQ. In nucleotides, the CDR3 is TGCGCCAGCAGCTACGAGGGGAGGACGAACACTGAAGCTTTCTTT. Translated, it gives CASSYEGRTNTEAFF.

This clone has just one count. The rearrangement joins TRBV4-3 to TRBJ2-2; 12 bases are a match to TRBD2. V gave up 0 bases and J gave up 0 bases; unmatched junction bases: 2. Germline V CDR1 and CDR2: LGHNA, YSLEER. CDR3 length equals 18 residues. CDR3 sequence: CASSQDLAGGPNTGELFF. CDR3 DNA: TGCGCCAGCAGCCAAGATCTAGCGGGGGGGCCGAACACCGGGGAGCTGTTTTTT.